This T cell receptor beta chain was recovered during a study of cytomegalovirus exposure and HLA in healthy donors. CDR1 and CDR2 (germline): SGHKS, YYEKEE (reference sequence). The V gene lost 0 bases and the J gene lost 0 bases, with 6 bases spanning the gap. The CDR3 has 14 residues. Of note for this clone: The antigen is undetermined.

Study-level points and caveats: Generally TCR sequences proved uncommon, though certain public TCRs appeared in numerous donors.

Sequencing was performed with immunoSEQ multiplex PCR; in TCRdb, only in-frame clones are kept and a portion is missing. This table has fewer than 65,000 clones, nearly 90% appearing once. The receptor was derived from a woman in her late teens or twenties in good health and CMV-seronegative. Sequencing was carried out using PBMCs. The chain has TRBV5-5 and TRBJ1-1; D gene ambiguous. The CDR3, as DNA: TGTGCCAGCAGCTTGGGGGGAGTGAACACTGAAGCTTTCTTT. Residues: CASSLGGVNTEAFF.